This T cell receptor beta chain emerged from a study of Graves' ophthalmopathy and Graves' hyperthyroidism. Beta-chain TCR CDR3 regions were amplified from RNA transcripts. HTBI-primed RT-PCR formed the first round, and a multiplex PCR formed the second. TCRdb itself ran the multiplex PCR reads through MiXCR, one entry per CDR3 protein. Among some 520,000 distinct CDR3 sequences listed, about 15% were seen once. Sample: blood. This clonotype was sampled from a woman in her twenties or thirties with Graves' ophthalmopathy.

CDR3 amino acids: CASSFGGQAINSPLHF. Here the CDR3 DNA reads TGTGCCAGCAGTTTCGGAGGACAGGCGATCAATTCACCCCTCCACTTT. V and J are TRBV12-3 or TRBV12-4 and TRBJ1-6; 7 bases agree with TRBD1. Unmatched junction bases numbered 9, after V lost 3 bases and J lost 7 bases. The CDR3 consists of 16 residues.